The clone carrying this TCR beta chain is judged medium-sized (0.01 to 0.1%). What it recognizes is unknown. The CDR3 is 17 residues long. TCRdb's table, derived via immunoSEQ multiplex PCR, lists solely in-frame clones and lacks some. The sample has under 40,000 clones, more than 60% seen once. The sample originates from a study of OX40 agonist ivuxolimab in advanced cancers. Study details: As their treatment, patients were administered ivuxolimab, an agonistic anti-OX40 (CD134) antibody. The study enrolled dose-escalation patients with hepatocellular carcinoma, melanoma, renal cell or head and neck cancer. General study findings and limits: Blood T cells, both CD4+ and CD8+, expanded clonally by week 6 at 0.1 to 3.0 mg/kg. Some patients who did not respond also had low normalized T-cell clonal expansion.

This chain uses TRBV12-2 with TRBJ2-7; the table's D call, TRBD1, has no DNA check behind it. TRBV12-2 is given as a pseudogene. The starting material was CD4+ or CD8+ T cells sorted from blood, obtained in a trial of the OX40 agonist ivuxolimab. This clonotype originated in an adult with an advanced solid tumor such as melanoma, head and neck, liver or kidney cancer. The CDR3 DNA is TGTGCAAGTCGCGTAGGCCCGGGACAGGGGAGGTCCTACGAGCAGTACTTC. Amino acids: CASRVGPGQGRSYEQYF.